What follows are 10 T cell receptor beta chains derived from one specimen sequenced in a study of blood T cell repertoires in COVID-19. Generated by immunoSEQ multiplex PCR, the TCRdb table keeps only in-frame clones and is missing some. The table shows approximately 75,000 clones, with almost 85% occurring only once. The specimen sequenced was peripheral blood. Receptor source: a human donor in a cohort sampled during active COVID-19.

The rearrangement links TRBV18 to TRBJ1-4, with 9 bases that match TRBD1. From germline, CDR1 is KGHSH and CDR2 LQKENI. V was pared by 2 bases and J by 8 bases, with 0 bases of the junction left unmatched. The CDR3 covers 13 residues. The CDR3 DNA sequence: TGTGCCAGCTCACCAACAGGGGGCGAAAAACTGTTTTTT. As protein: CASSPTGGEKLFF.

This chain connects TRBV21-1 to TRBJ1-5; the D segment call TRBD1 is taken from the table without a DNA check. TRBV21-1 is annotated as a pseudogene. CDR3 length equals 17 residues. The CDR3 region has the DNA TGTGCCAGCAGCAAAGTAGGTCGACAGGGGCGAAATCAGCCCCAGCATTTT. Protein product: CASSKVGRQGRNQPQHF.

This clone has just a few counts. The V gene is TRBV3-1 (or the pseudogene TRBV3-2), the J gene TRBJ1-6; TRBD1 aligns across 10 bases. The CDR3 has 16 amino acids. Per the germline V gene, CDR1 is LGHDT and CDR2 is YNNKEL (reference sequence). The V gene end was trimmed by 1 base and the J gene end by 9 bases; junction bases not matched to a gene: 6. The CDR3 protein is CASSQGDGQGGSPLHF. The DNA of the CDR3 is TGTGCCAGCAGCCAAGGCGATGGACAGGGGGGTTCACCCCTCCACTTT.

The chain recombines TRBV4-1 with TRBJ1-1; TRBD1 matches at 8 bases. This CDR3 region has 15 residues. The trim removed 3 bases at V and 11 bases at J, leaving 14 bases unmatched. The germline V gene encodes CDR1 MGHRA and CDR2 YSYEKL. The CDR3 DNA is TGCGCCAGCAGCCAGCTTCCAGGGGGCGTAGTCTGGGCTTTCTTT. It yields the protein CASSQLPGGVVWAFF.

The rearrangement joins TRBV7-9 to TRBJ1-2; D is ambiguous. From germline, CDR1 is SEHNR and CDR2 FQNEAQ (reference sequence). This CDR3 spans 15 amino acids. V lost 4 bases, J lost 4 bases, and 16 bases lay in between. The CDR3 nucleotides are TGTGCCAGCAGCTACCGAGGTGGTGATAGCTATGGCTACACCTTC. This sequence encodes CASSYRGGDSYGYTF.

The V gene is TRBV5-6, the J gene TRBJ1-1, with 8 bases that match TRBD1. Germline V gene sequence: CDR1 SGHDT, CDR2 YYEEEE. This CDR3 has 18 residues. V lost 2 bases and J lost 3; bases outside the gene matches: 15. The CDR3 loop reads CASSLGGRGRLIDTEAFF. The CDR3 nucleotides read TGTGCCAGCAGCTTAGGCGGCAGGGGGCGCCTAATCGACACTGAAGCTTTCTTT.

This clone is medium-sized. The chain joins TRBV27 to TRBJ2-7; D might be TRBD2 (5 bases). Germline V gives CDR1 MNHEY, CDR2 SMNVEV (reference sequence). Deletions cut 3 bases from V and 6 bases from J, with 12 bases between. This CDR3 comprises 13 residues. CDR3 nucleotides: TGTGCCAGCAGTTTTACAGCGGCGGGCGAGCAGTACTTC. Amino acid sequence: CASSFTAAGEQYF.

CDR3 in DNA: TGTGCCAGCGGGGCAGCAAACTCCTACGAGCAGTACTTC. It codes for CASGAANSYEQYF. The V gene is TRBV6-5, the J gene TRBJ2-7, with D possibly being TRBD1 (5 bases). With 8 bases removed from V and 0 bases from J, the gap between germline ends came to 11 bases. Germline CDR1 reads MNHEY; CDR2 reads SVGAGI. The CDR3 covers 13 residues.

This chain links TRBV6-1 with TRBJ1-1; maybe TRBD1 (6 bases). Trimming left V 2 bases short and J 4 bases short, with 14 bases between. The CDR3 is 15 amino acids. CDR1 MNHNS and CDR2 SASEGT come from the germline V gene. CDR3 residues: CASSESLGASTEAFF. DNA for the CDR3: TGTGCCAGCAGTGAATCTTTGGGGGCCAGCACTGAAGCTTTCTTT.

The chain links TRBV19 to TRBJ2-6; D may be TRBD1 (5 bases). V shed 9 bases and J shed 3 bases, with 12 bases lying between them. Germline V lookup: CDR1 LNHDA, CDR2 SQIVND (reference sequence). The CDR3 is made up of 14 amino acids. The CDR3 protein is CASRVGFGANVLTF. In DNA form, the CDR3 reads TGTGCCAGCAGGGTAGGGTTTGGGGCCAACGTCCTGACTTTC.